This T cell receptor (beta chain) stems from a study of T-cell reconstitution after alpha-beta-depleted transplantation in children. This sample's TCRbeta library carried unique molecular identifier barcodes. TCRdb re-analysed the PCR reads in MiXCR, keeping a single row per CDR3 protein. The table includes around 960,000 distinct CDR3 sequences, roughly 29% detected once. Note on this clonotype: The antigen is undetermined.

Whole-study findings and limits: T cells produced anew were the main source of T-cell counts and diversity one year after transplant.

V dropped 3 bases and J dropped 5; count of bases not matched to a gene: 8. In germline, CDR1 is SQVTM, CDR2 ANQGSEA. The CDR3 length is 14 residues. The chain has TRBV29-1 and TRBJ2-7, with 9 bases matching TRBD2. This clonotype was obtained from a boy younger than two who had a stem cell transplant for SCID, so the T cells may come from the graft donor. The sequences come from PBMCs, mostly from graft donor cells, collected 360 days after TCRalphabeta/CD19-depleted stem cell transplant. The CDR3 nucleotides are TGCAGCGTTGAGAATAGCGGGGGTGGGCACGAGCAGTACTTC. Its protein is CSVENSGGGHEQYF.